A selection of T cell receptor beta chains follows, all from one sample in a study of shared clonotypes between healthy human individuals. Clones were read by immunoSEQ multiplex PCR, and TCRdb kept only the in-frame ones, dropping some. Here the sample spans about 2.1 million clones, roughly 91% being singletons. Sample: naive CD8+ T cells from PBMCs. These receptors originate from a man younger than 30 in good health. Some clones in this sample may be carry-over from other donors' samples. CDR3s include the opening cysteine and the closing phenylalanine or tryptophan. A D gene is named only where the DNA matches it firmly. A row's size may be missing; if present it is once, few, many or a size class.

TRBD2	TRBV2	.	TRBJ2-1	TGTGCCAGCAGGACGACTAGCGGGAGAGAGAATGAGCAGTTCTTC	CASRTTSGRENEQFF
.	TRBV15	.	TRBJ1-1	TGTGCCACCAGCAGGGGCAAGGACCAGGCTTTCTTT	CATSRGKDQAFF
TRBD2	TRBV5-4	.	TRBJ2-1	TGTGCCAGCAGCTTTCGGCGGGAGGTGGGTTACAATGAGCAGTTCTTC	CASSFRREVGYNEQFF
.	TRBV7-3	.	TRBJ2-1	TGTGCCAGCAGCCGAGGGGCTTTCGCCTACAATGAGCAGTTCTTC	CASSRGAFAYNEQFF
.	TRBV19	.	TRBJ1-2	TGTGCCAGTAGGGGGTTTCCTTATGGCTACACCTTC	CASRGFPYGYTF
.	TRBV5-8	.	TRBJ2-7	TGTGCCAGCAGCTTGTCGATCTCGGTACGGTACGAGCAGTACTTC	CASSLSISVRYEQYF
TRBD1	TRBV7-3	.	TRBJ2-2	TGTGCCAGCAGCTTATTGACAGGGGGAACCGGGGAGCTGTTTTTT	CASSLLTGGTGELFF
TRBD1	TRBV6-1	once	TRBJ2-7	TGTGCCAGCAGTGAATTGAGGACAGGGCTCGGCGAGCAGTACTTC	CASSELRTGLGEQYF
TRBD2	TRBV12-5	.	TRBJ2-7	TGTGCTAGTGGTTTGCCCCTGACTAGCGGGAGAACCTTCGAGCAGTACTTC	CASGLPLTSGRTFEQYF
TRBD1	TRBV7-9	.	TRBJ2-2	TGTGCCAGCAGCTTAGTTCAGGGGGCGCGCACCGGGGAGCTGTTTTTT	CASSLVQGARTGELFF
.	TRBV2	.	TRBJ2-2	TGTGCCAGCAGTGAGTGGCGGGCCGCCAAGAACACCGGGGAGCTGTTTTTT	CASSEWRAAKNTGELFF
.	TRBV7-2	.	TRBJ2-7	TGTGCCAGCAGCTCCCTCTTTCAGCTAGCCTACGAGCAGTACTTC	CASSSLFQLAYEQYF
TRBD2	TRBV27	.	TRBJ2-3	TGTGCCAGCAGGACCGGGACTAGCGAACAAGATACGCAGTATTTT	CASRTGTSEQDTQYF
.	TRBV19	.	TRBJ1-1	TGTGCCAGTAGTATGGCCAGTATGAACACTGAAGCTTTCTTT	CASSMASMNTEAFF
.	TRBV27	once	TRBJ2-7	TGTGCCAGCAGTCCAGGAAGGGCAGTCTCCTACGAGCAGTACTTC	CASSPGRAVSYEQYF
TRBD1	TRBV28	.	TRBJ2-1	TGTGCCAGCAGTTTCTACGGACAGGGGCTAGCAACTGAGCAGTTCTTC	CASSFYGQGLATEQFF
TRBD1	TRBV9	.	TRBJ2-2	TGTGCCAGCAGCGCCATAGACTCCGGGACAGCCATAAACACCGGGGAGCTGTTTTTT	CASSAIDSGTAINTGELFF
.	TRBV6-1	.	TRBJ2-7	TGTGCCAGCAGACCGGGACCACGGAGCAACGAGCAGTACTTC	CASRPGPRSNEQYF
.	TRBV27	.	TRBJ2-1	TGTGCCAGCAGTTTTAATCGTTACGATGAGCAGTTCTTC	CASSFNRYDEQFF
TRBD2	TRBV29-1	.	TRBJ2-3	TGCAGCGTTGTTGGTCTAGGACTAGCGGGAGGGCCGTCCGTTCTGGGTACGCAGTATTTT	CSVVGLGLAGGPSVLGTQYF
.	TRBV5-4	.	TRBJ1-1	TGTGCCAGCAGCCCCAGGGAGCGCACTGAAGCTTTCTTT	CASSPRERTEAFF
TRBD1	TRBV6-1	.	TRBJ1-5	TGTGCCAGCAGTGAATCTCCAGGGGGGTTTTTCAATCAGCCCCAGCATTTT	CASSESPGGFFNQPQHF
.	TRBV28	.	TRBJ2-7	TGTGCCAGCTCGAGGATCCGCACGGCATGGAGCGAGCAGTACTTC	CASSRIRTAWSEQYF
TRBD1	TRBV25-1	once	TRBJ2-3	TGTGCCAGCGCCGACAGGGGTCTAACAGATACGCAGTATTTT	CASADRGLTDTQYF
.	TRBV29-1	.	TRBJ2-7	TGCAGCGTGGGTGGGGGACGCGAGGCCTACGAGCAGTACTTC	CSVGGGREAYEQYF
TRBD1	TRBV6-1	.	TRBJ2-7	TGTGCCATTGTAAACCGGGACAGGGCCGCCCACGAGCAGTACTTC	CAIVNRDRAAHEQYF
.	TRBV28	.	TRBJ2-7	TGTGCCAGCAGTTTGGACGGCTACGAGCAGTACTTC	CASSLDGYEQYF
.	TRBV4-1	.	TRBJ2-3	TGCGCCAGCAGCCAAGTGTGGGGAACCACTAGCACAGATACGCAGTATTTT	CASSQVWGTTSTDTQYF
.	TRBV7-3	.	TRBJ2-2	TGTGCCAGCAGCATTATGGGTCCCCCCGGGGAGCTGTTTTTT	CASSIMGPPGELFF
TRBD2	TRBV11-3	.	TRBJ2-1	TGTGCCAGCAGCTTAGCCGGACTAGCGGGATCATTATACAATGAGCAGTTCTTC	CASSLAGLAGSLYNEQFF
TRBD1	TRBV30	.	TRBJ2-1	TGTGCCTGGAATCCACAGGGGGAGCAGTTCTTC	CAWNPQGEQFF
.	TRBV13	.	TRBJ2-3	TGTGCCAGCATCCCCCGGGGGTATCGAGATACGCAGTATTTT	CASIPRGYRDTQYF
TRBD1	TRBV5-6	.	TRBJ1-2	TGTGCCAGCAGCTTGGGGACAGGGGGATTCTATGGCTACACCTTC	CASSLGTGGFYGYTF
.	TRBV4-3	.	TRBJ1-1	TGCGCCAGCACGTGGAGGGACGGGGGGGCTGAAGCTTTCTTT	CASTWRDGGAEAFF
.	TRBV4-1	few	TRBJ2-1	TGCGCCAGCAGCCAAGGGCCCAATGAGCAGTTCTTC	CASSQGPNEQFF
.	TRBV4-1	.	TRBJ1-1	TGCGCCAGCAGCCAAATAGGTAGGCCCATTGAAGCTTTCTTT	CASSQIGRPIEAFF
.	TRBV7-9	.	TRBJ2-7	TGTGCCAGCAGCTTAGCGCAGGAAGGGGCGGGAAGCGAGCAGTACTTC	CASSLAQEGAGSEQYF